This T cell receptor beta chain was captured in a study of CD8+ T cells in alopecia areata. Details on this clone: This sample also contains other DNA sequences that code for the same CDR3.

It was cDNA, reverse transcribed from extracted RNA, that served as the sequencing template. Assay used: immunoSEQ multiplex PCR; TCRdb lists only in-frame clones, some missing. Here the sample spans about 150,000 clones, 45% to 55% being singletons. V was pared by 5 bases and J by 2 bases, with 10 bases between. Looked up from germline, CDR1 is MNHEY and CDR2 is SMNVEV (reference sequence). This CDR3 comprises 13 residues. The rearrangement joins TRBV27 to TRBJ2-7, with no clear D. The sequenced sample was CD8+ T cells sorted from blood, obtained at week 0. This clonotype was obtained from a human donor with alopecia areata. The CDR3, as DNA: TGTGCCAGCAGTCTCGGCGGCACCTACGAGCAGTACTTC. Translated, it gives CASSLGGTYEQYF.